The 22 T cell receptor beta chains listed next were all sequenced from one sample in a study of blood T cell repertoires in COVID-19. Clones were sequenced by immunoSEQ multiplex PCR, and TCRdb holds only the in-frame ones, with some missing. Among more than 400,000 clones listed, 90% were seen once. Sample: PBMCs or T cells enriched from blood (not recorded which). Source of these receptors: a man younger than 30 who had recovered from COVID-19.

This sequence joins TRBV3-1 (or the pseudogene TRBV3-2) and TRBJ2-1, with 7 bases matching TRBD1. Trimming removed 4 bases from V and 7 bases from J; junction bases left unmatched: 4. This CDR3 has 13 amino acids. Germline lookup yields CDR1 LGHDT and CDR2 YNNKEL (reference sequence). The chain's CDR3 is CASSPRGRNEQFF. In nucleotides, the CDR3 is TGTGCCAGCAGCCCGAGGGGGCGAAATGAGCAGTTCTTC.

J is TRBJ1-4 and V is TRBV9; D is uncertain. Looked up from germline, CDR1 is SGDLS and CDR2 is YYNGEE. The CDR3 runs 13 residues. Trimming took 0 bases from V and 6 from J, leaving 6 bases between them. Here the CDR3 reads CASSVDPDEKLFF. CDR3 nucleotide sequence: TGTGCCAGCAGCGTAGATCCAGATGAAAAACTGTTTTTT.

V gene TRBV28 combines with J gene TRBJ1-1; weak D call: TRBD1 (5 bases). V was shortened by 3 bases and J by 2 bases, with 13 bases between the two germline ends. This CDR3 has 15 amino acids. CDR1 MDHEN and CDR2 SYDVKM come from the germline V gene. CDR3 coding DNA: TGTGCCAGCAGTTTCGGGGACTTAAGAAACACTGAAGCTTTCTTT. It codes for CASSFGDLRNTEAFF.

The chain couples TRBV10-3 to TRBJ1-3; no clear D gene. Germline CDR1 reads ENHRY; CDR2 reads SYGVKD. The CDR3 totals 16 residues. Trimming cost V 4 bases and J 0 bases, with 13 bases left between them. CDR3: CAISGVALSSGNTIYF. CDR3 bases: TGTGCCATCAGTGGAGTCGCATTGAGCTCTGGAAACACCATATATTTT.

The chain recombines TRBV7-8 with TRBJ2-6; D gene ambiguous. Per the germline V gene, CDR1 is SGHVS and CDR2 is FQNEAQ. The CDR3 has 14 amino acids. Between the trimmed V and J ends, which lost 4 bases and 1 base, there was a span of 5 bases. The CDR3 sequence: CASSSVSGANVLTF. DNA for the CDR3: TGTGCCAGCAGCTCGGTTTCTGGGGCCAACGTCCTGACTTTC. Complete variable domain (other parts from reference TRBV7-8 and TRBJ2-6): GAGVSQSPRYKVAKRGQDVALRCDPISGHVSLFWYQQALGQGPEFLTYFQNEAQLDKSGLPSDRFFAERPEGSVSTLKIQRTQQEDSAVYLCASSSVSGANVLTFGAGSRLTVL.

The rearrangement joins TRBV28 to TRBJ1-1; D call uncertain. Germline CDR1 and CDR2: MDHEN and SYDVKM. The CDR3 loop spans 16 amino acids. V was pared by 2 bases and J by 1 base, with 14 bases between. This CDR3 reads CASSLAPRTGNTEAFF. The CDR3 nucleotides read TGTGCCAGCAGTTTAGCCCCGCGAACCGGGAACACTGAAGCTTTCTTT.

The gene calls are TRBV5-4 and TRBJ1-4, with 11 bases fitting TRBD1. V lost 3 bases to trimming and J lost 8 bases; unmatched junction nucleotides: 6. CDR3 length equals 15 residues. Germline CDR1 and CDR2: SGHNT and YYREEE (reference sequence). The CDR3 region has the DNA TGTGCCAGCAGCTCATCCGGGACAGGGGGAGAAAAACTGTTTTTT. Its protein is CASSSSGTGGEKLFF.

This chain connects TRBV28 to TRBJ1-3; no definite D call. The CDR3 sequence is 12 residues long. Germline V gives CDR1 MDHEN, CDR2 SYDVKM. V was clipped by 8 bases and J by 4 bases, with 9 bases between them. The CDR3 spells CASGRRGNTIYF. As DNA, the CDR3 is TGTGCCAGCGGGCGACGGGGAAACACCATATATTTT.

J is TRBJ1-4 and V is TRBV13, with D possibly TRBD1 on 5 matching bases. Per germline, CDR1 PRHDT and CDR2 FYEKMQ (reference sequence). The CDR3 length is 16 residues. Between the trimmed V and J ends, which lost 0 bases and 7 bases, there was a span of 15 bases. The DNA for the CDR3 is TGTGCCAGCAGCTTAGGCCGAGGCATTAGGGGTGAAAAACTGTTTTTT. Its protein product is CASSLGRGIRGEKLFF.

The V call is TRBV9, the J call TRBJ1-2, with 7 bases matching TRBD1. V shed 5 bases, J shed 4 bases, and the junction held 11 bases outside the gene matches. The length of the CDR3 is 15 residues. Germline V lookup: CDR1 SGDLS, CDR2 YYNGEE. The CDR3 nucleotides are TGTGCCAGCAGATTTGGTGGGACAGCTCTCTATGGCTACACCTTC. Its protein is CASRFGGTALYGYTF.

The V and J genes are TRBV3-1 (or the pseudogene TRBV3-2) and TRBJ2-2, with D maybe TRBD2 (6 bases). CDR1 LGHDT and CDR2 YNNKEL come from the germline V gene (reference sequence). The CDR3 consists of 15 residues. Trimming took 6 bases from V and 6 from J, leaving 17 bases between them. In nucleotides, the CDR3 is TGTGCCAGCAGTTATGCGACTAGATCAGCCGGGGAGCTGTTTTTT. Encoded protein: CASSYATRSAGELFF.

The chain couples TRBV3-1 (or the pseudogene TRBV3-2) to TRBJ1-2; TRBD1 matches at 9 bases. CDR3 size: 18 residues. After removal of 4 bases from V and 3 bases from J, the junction contained 15 bases not matched to a gene. Per germline, CDR1 LGHDT and CDR2 YNNKEL (reference sequence). Written as DNA, the CDR3 is TGTGCCAGCAGCCGTTCCGGGACAGGGACCTATGGGGACTATGGCTACACCTTC. Protein: CASSRSGTGTYGDYGYTF.

The genes are TRBV5-1 and TRBJ2-4, with 11 bases aligning to TRBD1. Losses at the gene ends were 4 bases for V and 6 bases for J; bases not matched to a gene: 12. Germline V gene data show CDR1 as SGHRS and CDR2 as YFSETQ. The CDR3 totals 17 residues. The DNA for the CDR3 is TGCGCCAGCAGCCCAGGGACAGGGGGAGGTGGAGGAAACATTCAGTACTTC. This translates into CASSPGTGGGGGNIQYF.

The chain employs TRBV10-3 and TRBJ1-1; weak D call: TRBD1 (5 bases). The CDR3 totals 15 residues. Germline-derived CDR1 and CDR2 are ENHRY and SYGVKD. V gave up 0 bases and J gave up 7 bases, with 15 bases separating them. This CDR3 is CAISESEGKVSEAFF. CDR3 bases: TGTGCCATCAGTGAGTCGGAGGGGAAGGTTAGTGAAGCTTTCTTT.

The CDR3 sequence is CASSPSVNQPQHF. The CDR3 nucleotides are TGTGCCAGCAGCCCCTCAGTGAACCAGCCCCAGCATTTT. V and J are TRBV7-3 and TRBJ1-5; no clear D gene. V dropped 5 bases and J dropped 7 bases, with 12 bases sitting between them. In germline, CDR1 is SGHTA, CDR2 FQGTGA. The CDR3 spans 13 residues.

The genes are TRBV3-1 (or the pseudogene TRBV3-2) and TRBJ1-5; D may be TRBD1 (5 bases). CDR1 LGHDT and CDR2 YNNKEL come from the germline V gene (reference sequence). The CDR3 is 15 residues long. Trimming removed 4 bases at V and 2 bases at J, with 12 bases between. The CDR3 DNA reads as TGTGCCAGCAGCCCCTTAGGAGGGGGCAATCAGCCCCAGCATTTT. Its translation is CASSPLGGGNQPQHF.

The chain uses TRBV19 and TRBJ1-1; D might be TRBD1 (5 bases). Germline-derived CDR1 and CDR2 are LNHDA and SQIVND (reference sequence). V lost 0 bases, J lost 4 bases, and 15 bases lay in between. This CDR3 contains 16 residues. For the CDR3, the DNA is TGTGCCAGTAGTATAGATATTTTTGGGGGGAGCACTGAAGCTTTCTTT. Translated, it gives CASSIDIFGGSTEAFF.

This sequence joins TRBV5-1 and TRBJ1-2, with D tentatively TRBD1 (6 bases). The CDR3 is 13 residues long. V lost 3 bases to trimming and J lost 5 bases, with 11 bases between them. Germline V lookup: CDR1 SGHRS, CDR2 YFSETQ. The DNA of the CDR3 is TGCGCCAGCAGCTCGTCTCAGGGGTATGGCTACACCTTC. Its protein is CASSSSQGYGYTF.

The chain joins TRBV9 to TRBJ1-2; TRBD1 aligns across 8 bases. Germline loops: CDR1 SGDLS, CDR2 YYNGEE. Losses at the gene ends were 4 bases for V and 8 bases for J; bases not matched to a gene: 19. The CDR3 covers 17 residues. The CDR3 region has the DNA TGTGCCAGCAGCACCTTTTTACCGACAGGGGTTCGTGGAGGCTACACCTTC. Translating it yields CASSTFLPTGVRGGYTF.

The chain links TRBV27 to TRBJ1-1, with 8 bases that match TRBD1. The CDR3 has 15 residues. V gave up 8 bases and J gave up 8 bases; unmatched junction bases: 16. The germline gives CDR1 MNHEY, CDR2 SMNVEV (reference sequence). This CDR3 reads CASLPFGQGGIEAFF. The DNA for the CDR3 is TGTGCCAGCCTACCCTTCGGACAGGGCGGGATCGAAGCTTTCTTT.

Only a few counts were recorded for this clone. This chain connects TRBV9 to TRBJ2-2; perhaps TRBD1 as D (6 bases). This CDR3 comprises 15 residues. The germline gives CDR1 SGDLS, CDR2 YYNGEE. The V end lost 7 bases, the J end lost 3 bases, and 16 bases lay between the germline ends. CDR3 region: CASARSRGDTGELFF. The CDR3 nucleotides read TGTGCCAGCGCGAGGAGCAGGGGCGACACCGGGGAGCTGTTTTTT.

The CDR3 nucleotides read TGTGCCACCCACGCCTCCAGGGGGGTAGGGGTCACAGATACGCAGTATTTT. Protein product: CATHASRGVGVTDTQYF. The chain joins TRBV10-3 to TRBJ2-3; D possibly corresponds to TRBD1 (7 bases). From germline, CDR1 is ENHRY and CDR2 SYGVKD. The V gene lost 10 bases and the J gene lost 2 bases, with 25 bases spanning the gap. This CDR3 contains 17 residues.